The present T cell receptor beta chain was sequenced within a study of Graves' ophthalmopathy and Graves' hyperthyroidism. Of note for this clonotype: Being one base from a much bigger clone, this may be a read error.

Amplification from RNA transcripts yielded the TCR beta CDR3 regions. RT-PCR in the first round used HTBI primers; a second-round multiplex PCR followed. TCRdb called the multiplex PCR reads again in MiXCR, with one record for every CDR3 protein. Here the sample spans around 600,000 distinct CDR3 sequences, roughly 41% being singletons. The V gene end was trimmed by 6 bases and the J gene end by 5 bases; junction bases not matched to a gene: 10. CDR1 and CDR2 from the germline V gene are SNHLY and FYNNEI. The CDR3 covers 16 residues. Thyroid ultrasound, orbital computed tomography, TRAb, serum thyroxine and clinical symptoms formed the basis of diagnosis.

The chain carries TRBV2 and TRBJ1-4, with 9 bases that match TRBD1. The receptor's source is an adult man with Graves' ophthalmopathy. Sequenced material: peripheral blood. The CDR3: CASRTGGRTKNEKLFF. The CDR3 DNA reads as TGTGCCAGCAGGACAGGGGGGCGCACGAAGAATGAAAAACTGTTTTTT.